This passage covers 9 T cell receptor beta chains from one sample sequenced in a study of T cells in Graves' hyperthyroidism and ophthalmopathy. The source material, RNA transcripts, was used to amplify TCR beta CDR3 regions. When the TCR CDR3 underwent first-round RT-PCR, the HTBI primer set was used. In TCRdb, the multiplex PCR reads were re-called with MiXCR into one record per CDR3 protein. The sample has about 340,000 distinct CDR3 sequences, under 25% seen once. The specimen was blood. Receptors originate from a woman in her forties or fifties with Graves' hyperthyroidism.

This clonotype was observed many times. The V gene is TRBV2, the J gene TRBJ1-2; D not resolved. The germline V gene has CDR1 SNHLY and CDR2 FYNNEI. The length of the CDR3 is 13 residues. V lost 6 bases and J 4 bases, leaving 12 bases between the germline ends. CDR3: CASSRAASYGYTF. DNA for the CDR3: TGTGCCAGCAGCAGAGCGGCGAGCTATGGCTACACCTTC.

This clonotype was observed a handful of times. CDR3 DNA sequence: TGTGCCATCGCCCGAGGGACTAGCGGAGACAATGAGCAGTTCTTC. This gives the protein CAIARGTSGDNEQFF. The V and J genes are TRBV10-3 and TRBJ2-1; 11 positions match TRBD2. Trimming at V came to 8 bases and at J to 5 bases, leaving 8 bases not matched to a gene. CDR1 and CDR2 (germline): ENHRY, SYGVKD. The CDR3 has 15 residues.

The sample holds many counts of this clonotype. CDR3 sequence reads: CASSYTDMNTEAFF. CDR3 bases: TGTGCCAGCAGTTACACAGACATGAACACTGAAGCTTTCTTT. The chain combines TRBV2 with TRBJ1-1; D is unclear. There are 14 residues in the CDR3. In germline, CDR1 is SNHLY, CDR2 FYNNEI. Trimming removed 5 bases at V and 0 bases at J, with 10 bases between.

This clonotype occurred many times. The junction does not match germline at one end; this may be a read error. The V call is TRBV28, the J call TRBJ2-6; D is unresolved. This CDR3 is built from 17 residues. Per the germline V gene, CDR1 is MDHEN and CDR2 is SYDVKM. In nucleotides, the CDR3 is TGTGCCAACAGTTTACAAGGTCTGGACGCTGGGGCCAACGTCCTGACTTTC. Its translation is CANSLQGLDAGANVLTF.

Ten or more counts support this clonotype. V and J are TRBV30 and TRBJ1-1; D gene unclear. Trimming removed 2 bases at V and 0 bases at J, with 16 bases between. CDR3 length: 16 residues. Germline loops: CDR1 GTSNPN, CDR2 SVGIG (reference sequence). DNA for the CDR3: TGTGCCTGGAGTCCCCAGAGAGTGAAATTGAACACTGAAGCTTTCTTT. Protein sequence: CAWSPQRVKLNTEAFF.

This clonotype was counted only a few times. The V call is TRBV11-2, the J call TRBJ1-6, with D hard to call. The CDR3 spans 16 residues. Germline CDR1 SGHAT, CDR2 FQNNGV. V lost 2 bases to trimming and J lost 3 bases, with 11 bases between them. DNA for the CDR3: TGTGCCAGCAGCTTACGAGATCCCCTCTATAATTCACCCCTCCACTTT. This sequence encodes CASSLRDPLYNSPLHF.

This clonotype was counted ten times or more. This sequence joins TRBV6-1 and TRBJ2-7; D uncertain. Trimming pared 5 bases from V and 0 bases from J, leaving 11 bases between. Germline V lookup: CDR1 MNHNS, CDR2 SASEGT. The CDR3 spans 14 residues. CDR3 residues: CASSSKTVSYEQYF. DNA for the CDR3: TGTGCCAGCAGTTCCAAGACGGTCTCCTACGAGCAGTACTTC.

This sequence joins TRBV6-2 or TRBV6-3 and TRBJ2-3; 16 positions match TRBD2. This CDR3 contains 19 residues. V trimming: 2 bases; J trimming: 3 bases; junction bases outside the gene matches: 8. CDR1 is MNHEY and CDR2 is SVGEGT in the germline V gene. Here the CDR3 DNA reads TGTGCCAGCAGTTACCCGACACCGGGACTAGCGGGGGGGACAGATACGCAGTATTTT. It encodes CASSYPTPGLAGGTDTQYF.

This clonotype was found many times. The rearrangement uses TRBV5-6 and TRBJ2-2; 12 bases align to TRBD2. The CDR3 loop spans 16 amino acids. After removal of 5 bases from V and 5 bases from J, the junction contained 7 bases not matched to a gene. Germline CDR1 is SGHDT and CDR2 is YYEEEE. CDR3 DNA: TGTGCCAGCAGACCTAGCGGGAGGGCCGTGACCGGGGAGCTGTTTTTT. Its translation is CASRPSGRAVTGELFF.